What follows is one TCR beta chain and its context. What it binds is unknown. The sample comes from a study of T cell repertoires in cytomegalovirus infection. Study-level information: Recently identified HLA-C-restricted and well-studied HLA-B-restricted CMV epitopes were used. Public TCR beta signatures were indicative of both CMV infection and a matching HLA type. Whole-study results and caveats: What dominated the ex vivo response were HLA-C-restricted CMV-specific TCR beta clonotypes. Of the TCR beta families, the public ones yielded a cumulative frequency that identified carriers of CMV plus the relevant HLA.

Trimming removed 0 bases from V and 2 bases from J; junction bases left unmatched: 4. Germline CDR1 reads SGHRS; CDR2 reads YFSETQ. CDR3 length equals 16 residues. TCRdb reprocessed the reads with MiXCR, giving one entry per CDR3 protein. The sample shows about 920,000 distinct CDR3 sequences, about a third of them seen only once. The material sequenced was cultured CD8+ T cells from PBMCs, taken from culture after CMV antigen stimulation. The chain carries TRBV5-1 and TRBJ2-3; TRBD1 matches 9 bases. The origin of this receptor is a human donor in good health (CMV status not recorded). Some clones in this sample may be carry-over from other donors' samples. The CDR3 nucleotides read TGCGCCAGCAGCTTGGAGTGGACAGGGGACACAGATACGCAGTATTTT. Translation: CASSLEWTGDTDTQYF.